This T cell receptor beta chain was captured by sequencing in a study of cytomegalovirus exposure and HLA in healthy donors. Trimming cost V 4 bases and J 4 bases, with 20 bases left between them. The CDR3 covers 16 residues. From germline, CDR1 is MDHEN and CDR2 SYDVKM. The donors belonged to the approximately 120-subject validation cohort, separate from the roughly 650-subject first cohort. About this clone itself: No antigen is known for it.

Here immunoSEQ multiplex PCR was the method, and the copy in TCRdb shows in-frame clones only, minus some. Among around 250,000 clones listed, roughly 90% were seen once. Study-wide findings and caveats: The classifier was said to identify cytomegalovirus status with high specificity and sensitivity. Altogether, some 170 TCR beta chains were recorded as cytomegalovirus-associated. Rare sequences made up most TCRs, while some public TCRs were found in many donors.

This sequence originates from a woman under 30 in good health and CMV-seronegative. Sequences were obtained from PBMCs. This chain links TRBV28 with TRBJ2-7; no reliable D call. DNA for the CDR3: TGTGCCAGCAGTTACGTAGACAATACGTTTTTGTACGAGCAGTACTTC. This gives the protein CASSYVDNTFLYEQYF.